This TCR beta chain was found in a study of shared clonotypes between healthy human individuals. Trimming took 6 bases from V and 0 from J, leaving 13 bases between them. CDR1 and CDR2 (germline): MRHNA, SNTAGT. CDR3 length: 15 residues. Notes on the study in general: Donor scarcity curtailed the genetic and exposure-history diversity represented herein.

Assay execution took place at the deep level. The protocol was immunoSEQ multiplex PCR, while the TCRdb copy is restricted to in-frame clones and leaves out a portion. The data hold 2 million to 2.5 million clones, with under 95% observed a single time. As regards this clone: What it binds is unknown.

The sample comprised naive CD4+ T cells from PBMCs. Subset described: CD45RA+ positively selected. The J gene is TRBJ2-3, the V gene TRBV6-4; maybe TRBD2 (6 bases). This TCR came from a man aged 18 to 29 in good health. Some clones in this sample may be carry-over from other donors' samples. The CDR3 loop is CASSLEGGSTDTQYF. The CDR3 nucleotides are TGTGCCAGCAGCCTGGAGGGAGGTAGCACAGATACGCAGTATTTT.